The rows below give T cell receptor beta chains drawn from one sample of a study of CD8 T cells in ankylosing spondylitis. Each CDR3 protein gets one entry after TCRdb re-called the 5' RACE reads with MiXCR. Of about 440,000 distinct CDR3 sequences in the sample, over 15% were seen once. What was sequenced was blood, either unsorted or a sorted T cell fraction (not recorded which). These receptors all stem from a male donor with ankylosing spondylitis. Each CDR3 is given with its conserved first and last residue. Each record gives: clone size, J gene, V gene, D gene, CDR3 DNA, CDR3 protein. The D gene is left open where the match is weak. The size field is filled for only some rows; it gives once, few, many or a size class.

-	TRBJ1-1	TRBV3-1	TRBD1	TGTGCCAGCAGCCAAAACCAGGGGGGGAACACTGAAGCTTTCTTT	CASSQNQGGNTEAFF
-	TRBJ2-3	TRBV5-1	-	TGCGCCAGCAGCCCCGAGGGGAGGATCACAGATACGCAGTATTTT	CASSPEGRITDTQYF
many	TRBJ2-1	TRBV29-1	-	TGCAGCGTTGAAACTAGGCAGTTCTTC	CSVETRQFF
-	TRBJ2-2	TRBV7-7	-	TGTGCCAGCAGCTTAGCCCCGTCGGGGATCGGGGAGCTGTTTTTT	CASSLAPSGIGELFF
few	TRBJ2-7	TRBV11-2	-	TGTGCCAGCAGCCCCACCCCCGGCCAGGGTTACGAGCAGTACTTC	CASSPTPGQGYEQYF
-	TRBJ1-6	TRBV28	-	TGTGCCAGCAGTACCCAGCCGATCCGGAATTCACCCCTCCACTTT	CASSTQPIRNSPLHF
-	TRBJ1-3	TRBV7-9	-	TGTGCCAGCAAGAGGGGGTCTGGAAACACCATATATTTT	CASKRGSGNTIYF
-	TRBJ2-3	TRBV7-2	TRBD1	TGTGCCAGCAGCCCCCCGGGACAGGGTACAGATACGCAGTATTTT	CASSPPGQGTDTQYF
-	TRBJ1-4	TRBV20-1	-	TGCAGTGCTAGAGGGATGAGTGAAAAACTGTTTTTT	CSARGMSEKLFF
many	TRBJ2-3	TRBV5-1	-	TGCGCCAGCAGCTTGGCGGGGGTTTGGGATACGCAGTATTTT	CASSLAGVWDTQYF
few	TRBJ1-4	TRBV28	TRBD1	TGTGCCAGCTACCAACAGGGGGTGGATAATGAAAAACTGTTTTTT	CASYQQGVDNEKLFF
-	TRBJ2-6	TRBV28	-	TGTGCCAGCAGTTTATTAGCCAGGGATGGGGCCAACGTCCTGACTTTC	CASSLLARDGANVLTF
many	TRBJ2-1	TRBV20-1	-	TGCAGTGCTGACCCTCAGGGTCGGGGATACAATGAGCAGTTCTTC	CSADPQGRGYNEQFF
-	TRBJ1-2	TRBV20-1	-	TGCAGTGGTAGGGGGGAGGTATCCGAGCTCAACTATGGCTACACCTTC	CSGRGEVSELNYGYTF
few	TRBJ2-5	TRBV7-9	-	TGTGCCAGCAGCTTGAGCTATGGAAGAGAAGAAGGAGAGACCCAGTACTTC	CASSLSYGREEGETQYF
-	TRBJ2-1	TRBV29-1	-	TGCAGCGTTGAATCATCTCCCAAGGAGGGGGAGCGGCAATTCTACAATGAGCAGTTCTTC	CSVESSPKEGERQFYNEQFF
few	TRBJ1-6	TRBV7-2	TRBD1	TGTGCCAGCAGAACAACCCGGACAGGGGTTAATTCACCCCTCCACTTT	CASRTTRTGVNSPLHF
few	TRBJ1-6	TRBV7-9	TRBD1	TGTGCCGGCACCCAGGGGGCAGGGTCACCCCTCCACTTT	CAGTQGAGSPLHF
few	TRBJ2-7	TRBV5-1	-	TGCGCCAGCAGCTTGGGGCGATCCGACGGAACCTCCTACGAGCAGTACTTC	CASSLGRSDGTSYEQYF